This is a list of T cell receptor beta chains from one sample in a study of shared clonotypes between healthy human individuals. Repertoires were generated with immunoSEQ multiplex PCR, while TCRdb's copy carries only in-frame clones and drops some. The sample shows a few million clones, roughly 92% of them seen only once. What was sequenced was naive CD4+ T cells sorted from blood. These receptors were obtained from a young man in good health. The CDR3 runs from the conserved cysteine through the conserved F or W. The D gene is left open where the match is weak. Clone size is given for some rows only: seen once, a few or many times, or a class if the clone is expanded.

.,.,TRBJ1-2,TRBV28,TGTGCCAGCAGCCCAAGCTATGGCTACACCTTC,CASSPSYGYTF
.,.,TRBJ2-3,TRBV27,TGTGCCAGCAGCTACGGGCATGGCACAGATACGCAGTATTTT,CASSYGHGTDTQYF
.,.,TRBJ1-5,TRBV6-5,TGTGCCAGCAGCGCCGACAGGTCGAGGGGGCAGCCCCAGCATTTT,CASSADRSRGQPQHF
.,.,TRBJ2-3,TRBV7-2,TGTGCCAGCAGCTTTGGGTGGGGAGGCGTAGATACGCAGTATTTT,CASSFGWGGVDTQYF
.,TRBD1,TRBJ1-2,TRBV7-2,TGTGCCAGCAGCTTGGGACAGGGGGTTCACTATGGCTACACCTTC,CASSLGQGVHYGYTF
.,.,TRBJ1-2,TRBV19,TGTGCCAGTAGTCCCAAATATGGCTACACCTTC,CASSPKYGYTF
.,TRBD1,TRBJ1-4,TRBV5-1,TGCGCCAGCAGCCCCCAGGGACAGGGAGGGAATGAAAAACTGTTTTTT,CASSPQGQGGNEKLFF
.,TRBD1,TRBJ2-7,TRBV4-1,TGCGCCAGCAGCCAAGAGGACAGGGGTCACGAGCAGTACTTC,CASSQEDRGHEQYF
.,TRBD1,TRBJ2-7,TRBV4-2,TGTGCCAGCAGCCAAGAGACAGGGGGAACCTACGAGCAGTACTTC,CASSQETGGTYEQYF
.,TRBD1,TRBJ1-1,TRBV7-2,TGTGCCAGCAGCTTCCGGACAGGGGACACTGAAGCTTTCTTT,CASSFRTGDTEAFF
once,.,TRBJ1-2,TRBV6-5,TGTGCCAGCAGTTACTCTCGCGGGGGGAACTATGGCTACACCTTC,CASSYSRGGNYGYTF
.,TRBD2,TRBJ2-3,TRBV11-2,TGTGCCAGCAGCCCTAGGGGACTAGCACAACAAATCACAGATACGCAGTATTTT,CASSPRGLAQQITDTQYF
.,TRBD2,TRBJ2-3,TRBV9,TGTGCCAGCAGCGTATCGGCAGCGGGAGCGGGCACAGATACGCAGTATTTT,CASSVSAAGAGTDTQYF
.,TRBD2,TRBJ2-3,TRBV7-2,TGTGCCAGCAGCTTAGCGGGAGGGCCATCAGATACGCAGTATTTT,CASSLAGGPSDTQYF
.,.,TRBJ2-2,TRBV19,TGTGCCAGTAGTATAGGGAGCCATGTCACCGGGGAGCTGTTTTTT,CASSIGSHVTGELFF
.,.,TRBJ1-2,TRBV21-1,TGTGCCAGCAGCAAAGGGGGACTATTGGGACACCGAAACTATGGCTACACCTTC,CASSKGGLLGHRNYGYTF
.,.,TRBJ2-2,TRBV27,TGTGCCAGCAGTTCGGGCCCGGCCGGGGAGCTGTTTTTT,CASSSGPAGELFF
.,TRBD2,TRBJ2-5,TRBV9,TGTGCCAGCAGCGTAGGGCGGTCTAGCGGGGGGGCAAAGTACTTC,CASSVGRSSGGAKYF
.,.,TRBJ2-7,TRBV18,TGTGCCAGCTCACCACCTTCAGGGCTCTACGAGCAGTACTTC,CASSPPSGLYEQYF
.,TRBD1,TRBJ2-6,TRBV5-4,TGTGCCAGCAGCCCGACAGGGCCCGGGGCCAACGTCCTGACTTTC,CASSPTGPGANVLTF
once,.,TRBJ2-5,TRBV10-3,TGTGCCATCGGGGGAGGAGAGACCCAGTACTTC,CAIGGGETQYF
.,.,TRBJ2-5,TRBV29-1,TGCAGCGTTGCGGCTAGCGCTACGTCCCGGGGAGAGACCCAGTACTTC,CSVAASATSRGETQYF
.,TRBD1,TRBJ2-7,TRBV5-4,TGTGCCAGCAGCTTGCCTGACAGGGGCGAGCAGTACTTC,CASSLPDRGEQYF
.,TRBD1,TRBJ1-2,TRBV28,TGTGCCAGCAGTATACCTCGGACAGGGGCGAACGCTATCTATGGCTACACCTTC,CASSIPRTGANAIYGYTF
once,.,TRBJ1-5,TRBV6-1,TGTGCCAGCATGGGGGCGAATAGCAATCAGCCCCAGCATTTT,CASMGANSNQPQHF
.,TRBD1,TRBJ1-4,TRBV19,TGTGCCAGTACCTCAGTGGGACAGGCTAATGAAAAACTGTTTTTT,CASTSVGQANEKLFF
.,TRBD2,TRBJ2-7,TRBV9,TGTGCCAGCAGCGTGGCAGCGGGGGGCCTCGGGGAGCAGTACTTC,CASSVAAGGLGEQYF
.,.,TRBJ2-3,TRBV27,TGTGCCAGCAGTTTACGGCCGACAGATACGCAGTATTTT,CASSLRPTDTQYF
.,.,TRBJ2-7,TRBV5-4,TGTGCCAGCGAATCTCAGGGGACTCCCTACGAGCAGTACTTC,CASESQGTPYEQYF
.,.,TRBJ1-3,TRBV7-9,TGTGCCAGCAGCTCGAGACAGGACTCTGGAAACACCATATATTTT,CASSSRQDSGNTIYF
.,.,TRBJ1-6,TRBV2,TGTGCCAGCAGCCCAGACAGGAGCTCCTATAATTCACCCCTCCACTTT,CASSPDRSSYNSPLHF
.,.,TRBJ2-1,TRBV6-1,TGTGCCAGCAGCCGACAAGACCAGCAGTTCTTC,CASSRQDQQFF
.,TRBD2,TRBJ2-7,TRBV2,TGTGCCAGCCAGGGGGTAGCGGGAGGCGAGCAGTACTTC,CASQGVAGGEQYF
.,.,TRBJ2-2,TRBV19,TGTGCCAGTAGATCCATTTTGGGAAGCGACACCGGGGAGCTGTTTTTT,CASRSILGSDTGELFF
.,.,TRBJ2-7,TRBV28,TGTGCCAGCAGTTTGGTTTTGGGTAAGGTTGGAGGGACCTACGAGCAGTACTTC,CASSLVLGKVGGTYEQYF
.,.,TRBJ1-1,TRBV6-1,TGTGCCAGCAGATCACAGGGAGATGGGACTGAAGCTTTCTTT,CASRSQGDGTEAFF
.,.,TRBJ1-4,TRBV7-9,TGTGCCAGCAGTTTGTTATTAGGTGAAAAACTGTTTTTT,CASSLLLGEKLFF
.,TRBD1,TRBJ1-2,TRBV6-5,TGTGCCAGCAGACAGGGGGCGAACGGCTACACCTTC,CASRQGANGYTF
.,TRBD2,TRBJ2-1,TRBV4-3,TGCGCCAGCAGCCAAAGCGCTAGCGGGCTTGCCCTTGTTGAGCAGTTCTTC,CASSQSASGLALVEQFF